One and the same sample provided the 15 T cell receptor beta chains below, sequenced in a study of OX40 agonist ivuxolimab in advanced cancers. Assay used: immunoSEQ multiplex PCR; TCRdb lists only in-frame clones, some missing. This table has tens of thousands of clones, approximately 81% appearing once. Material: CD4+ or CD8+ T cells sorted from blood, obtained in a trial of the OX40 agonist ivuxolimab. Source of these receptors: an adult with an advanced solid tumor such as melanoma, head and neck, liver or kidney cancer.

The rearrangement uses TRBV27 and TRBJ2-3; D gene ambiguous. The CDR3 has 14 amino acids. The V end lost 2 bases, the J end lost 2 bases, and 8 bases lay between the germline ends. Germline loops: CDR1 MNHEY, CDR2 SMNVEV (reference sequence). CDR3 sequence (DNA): TGTGCCAGCAGTTTAAACTGGGACACAGATACGCAGTATTTT. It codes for CASSLNWDTDTQYF.

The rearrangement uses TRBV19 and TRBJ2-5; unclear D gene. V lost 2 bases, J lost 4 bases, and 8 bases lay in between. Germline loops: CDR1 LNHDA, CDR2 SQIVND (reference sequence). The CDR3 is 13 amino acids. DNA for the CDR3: TGTGCCAGTAGTATACCGGGTTCAGAGACCCAGTACTTC. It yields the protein CASSIPGSETQYF.

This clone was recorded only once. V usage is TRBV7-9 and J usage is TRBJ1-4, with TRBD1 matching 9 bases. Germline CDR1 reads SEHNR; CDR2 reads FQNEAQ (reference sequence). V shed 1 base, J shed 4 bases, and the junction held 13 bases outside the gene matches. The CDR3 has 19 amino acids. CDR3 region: CASSLDRRDRGGFNEKLFF. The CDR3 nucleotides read TGTGCCAGCAGCTTAGACCGCCGTGACAGGGGGGGATTTAATGAAAAACTGTTTTTT.

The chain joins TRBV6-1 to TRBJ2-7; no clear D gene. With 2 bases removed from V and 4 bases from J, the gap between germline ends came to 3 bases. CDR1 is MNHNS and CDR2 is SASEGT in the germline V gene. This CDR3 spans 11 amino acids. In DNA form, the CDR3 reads TGTGCCAGCAGTGAACTATACGAGCAGTACTTC. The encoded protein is CASSELYEQYF.

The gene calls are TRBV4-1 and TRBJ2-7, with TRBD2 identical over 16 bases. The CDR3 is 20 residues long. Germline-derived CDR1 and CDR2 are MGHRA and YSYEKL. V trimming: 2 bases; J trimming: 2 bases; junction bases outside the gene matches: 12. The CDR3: CASSQLLGTSGGARPYEQYF. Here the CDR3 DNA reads TGCGCCAGCAGCCAACTCCTCGGGACTAGCGGGGGGGCCCGGCCCTACGAGCAGTACTTC.

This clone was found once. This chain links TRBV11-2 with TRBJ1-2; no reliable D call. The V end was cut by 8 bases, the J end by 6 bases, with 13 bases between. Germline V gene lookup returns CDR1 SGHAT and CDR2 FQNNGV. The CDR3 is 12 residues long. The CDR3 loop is CASLEGLDGYTF. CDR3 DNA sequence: TGTGCCAGCTTGGAAGGATTGGATGGCTACACCTTC. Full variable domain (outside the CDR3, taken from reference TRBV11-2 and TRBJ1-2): EAGVAQSPRYKIIEKRQSVAFWCNPISGHATLYWYQQILGQGPKLLIQFQNNGVVDDSQLPKDRFSAERLKGVDSTLKIQPAKLEDSAVYLCASLEGLDGYTFGSGTRLTVV.

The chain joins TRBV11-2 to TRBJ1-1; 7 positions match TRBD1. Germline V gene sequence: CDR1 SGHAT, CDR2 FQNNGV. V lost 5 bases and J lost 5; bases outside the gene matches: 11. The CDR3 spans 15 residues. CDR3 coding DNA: TGTGCCAGCAGCGTAGGACAGGCGGCTTGGACTGAAGCTTTCTTT. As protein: CASSVGQAAWTEAFF.

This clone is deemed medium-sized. In nucleotides, the CDR3 is TGTGCCAGCAGTTACTCTTTGTCTGAAGCTTTCTTT. Encoded protein: CASSYSLSEAFF. This chain joins TRBV6-6 and TRBJ1-1; no reliable D call. This CDR3 is built from 12 residues. Germline loops: CDR1 MNHNY, CDR2 SVGAGI (reference sequence). V was pared by 0 bases and J by 6 bases, with 5 bases between.

The CDR3 region is CASSYSNSLETEAFF. CDR3 nucleotides: TGTGCCAGCAGTTACTCGAACAGTCTAGAGACTGAAGCTTTCTTT. The gene calls are TRBV6-5 and TRBJ1-1; no firm D call. The CDR3 length is 15 residues. Germline values: CDR1 MNHEY, CDR2 SVGAGI. V dropped 0 bases and J dropped 5 bases, with 13 bases sitting between them.

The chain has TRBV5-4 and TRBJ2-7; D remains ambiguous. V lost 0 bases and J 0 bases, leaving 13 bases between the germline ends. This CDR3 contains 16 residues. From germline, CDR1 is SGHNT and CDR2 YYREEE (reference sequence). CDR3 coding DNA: TGTGCCAGCAGCTTGGATTGGGCCTCAAGCTCCTACGAGCAGTACTTC. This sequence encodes CASSLDWASSSYEQYF.

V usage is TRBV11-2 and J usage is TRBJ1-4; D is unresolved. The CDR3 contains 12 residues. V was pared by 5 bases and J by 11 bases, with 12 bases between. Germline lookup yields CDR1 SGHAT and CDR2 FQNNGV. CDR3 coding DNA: TGTGCCAGCAGCGTAGTTTCTAATAAACTGTTTTTT. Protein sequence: CASSVVSNKLFF.

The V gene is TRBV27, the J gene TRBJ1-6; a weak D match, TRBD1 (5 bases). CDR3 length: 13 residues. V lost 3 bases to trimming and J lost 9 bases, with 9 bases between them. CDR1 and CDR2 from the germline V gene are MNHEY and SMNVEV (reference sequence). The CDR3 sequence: CASSLQGSSPLHF. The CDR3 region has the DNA TGTGCCAGCAGTTTGCAGGGCTCTTCACCCCTCCACTTT.

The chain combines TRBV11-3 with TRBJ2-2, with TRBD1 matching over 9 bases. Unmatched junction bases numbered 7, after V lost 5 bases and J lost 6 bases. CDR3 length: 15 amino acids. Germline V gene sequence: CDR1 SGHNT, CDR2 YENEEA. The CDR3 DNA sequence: TGTGCCAGCAGCGCGCGGGGACAGGGAGCCGGGGAGCTGTTTTTT. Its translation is CASSARGQGAGELFF. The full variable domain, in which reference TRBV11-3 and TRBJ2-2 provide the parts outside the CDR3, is EAGVVQSPRYKIIEKKQPVAFWCNPISGHNTLYWYLQNLGQGPELLIRYENEEAVDDSQLPKDRFSAERLKGVDSTLKIQPAELGDSAVYLCASSARGQGAGELFFGEGSRLTVL.

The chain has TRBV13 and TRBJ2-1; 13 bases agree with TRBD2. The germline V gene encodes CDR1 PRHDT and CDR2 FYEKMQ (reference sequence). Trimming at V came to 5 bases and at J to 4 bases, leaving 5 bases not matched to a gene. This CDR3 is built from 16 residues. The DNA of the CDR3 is TGTGCCAGCAGCCCGGGGACTAGCGGGGCGTACAATGAGCAGTTCTTC. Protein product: CASSPGTSGAYNEQFF.

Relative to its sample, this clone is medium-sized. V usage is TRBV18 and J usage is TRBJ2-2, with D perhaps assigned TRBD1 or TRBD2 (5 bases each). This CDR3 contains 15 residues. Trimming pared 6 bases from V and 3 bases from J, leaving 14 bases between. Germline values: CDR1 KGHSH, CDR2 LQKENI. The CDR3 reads CASSGALSDTGELFF. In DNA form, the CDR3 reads TGTGCCAGCTCCGGGGCCCTATCCGACACCGGGGAGCTGTTTTTT.